This T cell receptor (beta chain) was retrieved from a study of lymphopenia after photon versus proton radiotherapy. Clones were sequenced by immunoSEQ multiplex PCR, and TCRdb holds only the in-frame ones, with some missing. This table holds 15,000 to 20,000 clones, over 75% found once. Trimming took off 4 bases at V and 6 bases at J, with 18 bases between the two ends. The CDR3 consists of 15 residues. Germline lookup yields CDR1 WSHSY and CDR2 SAAADI. The V call is TRBV10-2, the J call TRBJ1-2; no firm D call. Sequenced here: peripheral blood, sampled from a patient treated with proton-based radiotherapy. The source is a man between 65 and 79 years old with pancreatic cancer. The DNA for the CDR3 is TGCGCCAGCAGTGTCCATCCAGGAGGTTCTAATGGCTACACCTTC. Translation gives CASSVHPGGSNGYTF.